These T cell receptor beta chains were read from a single sample in a study of blood T cell repertoires in COVID-19. Some clones are missing from TCRdb's copy, which holds only in-frame ones; the method was immunoSEQ multiplex PCR. The repertoire holds approximately 160,000 clones, with more than 85% as singletons. Sequencing input: peripheral blood. The receptors shown here come from a man between 50 and 59 years old with acute or convalescent COVID-19. CDR3s leave out the opening cysteine and the closing phenylalanine or tryptophan.

TRBV5-4 | ASSPGRTRGEQF
TRBV9 | ASSVPGLAGIRSSYNEQF
TRBV5-1 | ASSLEYRGYNSPLH
TRBV21-1 | ASSNGRGHTGELF
TRBV18 | ASSPMTASTDTQY
TRBV28 | ASSFLGLAPTYNEQF
TRBV2 | ASSAQGTNYGYT
TRBV7-2 | ASSLRGQQSEAF
TRBV19 | ASSSGREYGEKLF
TRBV7-3 | ASSLTLGGDGYT
TRBV30 | AWSLGQQLYGYT
TRBV27 | ASRDGQGRASPLH
TRBV10-3 | AIRSASRTDTQY
TRBV9 | ASSVGGASTDTQY
TRBV18 | ASSPGAGDEKLF
TRBV9 | ASSVGGRSSYEQY
TRBV28 | ASSLKGGDSNQPQH
TRBV2 | ASSGQRNSPLH
TRBV11-2 | ASSLVWTSGESTDTQY
TRBV2 | ASTTGRGTQETQY
TRBV28 | ASSFARGGSKSEQY
TRBV7-9 | ASSLGDRVGDTEAF
TRBV30 | AWSLPGGAHNEQF
TRBV11-2 | ASSLIRSEQY
TRBV2 | ATPGQGQETQY
TRBV7-9 | ASSLWSRDRVGANVLT